This TCR beta chain was documented in a study of PD-1 blockade in classical Hodgkin lymphoma (dated by TCRdb to the early 2020s). For the study in its entirety: Nivolumab dosing was 3 mg/kg intravenously every 2 weeks, continuing until either disease progression or unacceptable toxicity. The study used CyTOF and TCR beta sequencing to define a peripheral blood immune signature of response to PD-1 blockade in classical Hodgkin lymphoma.

General conclusions and limits of the study: A significant rise by C4D1 was seen in CD4+ but not CD8+ TCR diversity (p=0.0027 vs p=0.16), with the rise being most apparent in complete responders (p=0.02). Trial patients with a complete response had baseline diversity similar to that of newly diagnosed patients, while partial responders and progressors had significantly lower diversity. The study was limited to a single clinical trial cohort, and causes of repertoire differences, possibly disease activity or prior therapy, remained undefined. Diversity was lower in patients who began nivolumab less than 1 year after ASCT, so these patients were left out of later analyses to avoid confounding by immune reconstitution. Baseline TCR diversity was reported as lower in newly diagnosed patients than in healthy donors, and lower still in relapsed/refractory patients.

Details on this clone: Its antigen is not yet known. No much larger clonotype is one base removed from it; base qualities were not supplied.

From its cysteine to its phenylalanine, the CDR3 spans 14 amino acids. Only the CDR3 region is kept as DNA, spanning 42 bases read in frame from base 1. V is cut back by 3 bases and J by 0 bases, with 0 bases in the junction unmatched. CDR1 SGHRS and CDR2 YFSETQ are derived from the germline V gene. The Qiagen DNeasy kit was used to extract genomic DNA both from unsorted PBMCs and from the negatively selected CD4+ and CD8+ fractions. Using primers that anneal to V and J segments, immunoSEQ multiplex PCR amplified the TCR beta CDR3 regions. A synthetic immune receptor repertoire was used to minimize amplification bias, and any remaining bias was removed computationally after sequencing. The original methods were these. Custom Python scripts were used to quantify repertoire diversity as the Shannon entropy index. Unsorted, CD4+ and CD8+ repertoires were examined separately, except in combined analyses, for which CD4+ and CD8+ sequences were merged in silico. Clonal expansion was defined as at least a 2-fold frequency increase after treatment relative to C1D1, with a pseudocount of 0.5 for undetected baseline clones. Singleton clones were defined as clones with 0 or 1 copy at C1D1, and non-singleton clones were defined as clones with 2 or more copies. Clones expanded in unsorted samples were assigned a CD4+, CD8+ or unknown annotation through matching of protein sequences in sorted samples from the same patient. Wilcoxon tests were applied to paired samples to test diversity changes from C1D1 to C4D1. As stored in TCRdb, this immuneACCESS dataset retains in-frame rearrangements with V and J assigned. A fraction of the clones does not appear; measured against another copy, unresolved V genes explain less than half of the discrepancy, and the remainder lacks a known reason. V and J calls and clone size follow that table, whereas D and trimming were derived from the DNA. The sample includes 31,000 or so clones, with around 82% observed a single time. In total, the top ten clones hold about a sixth of the sample.

The time point label, as the study defines it: cycle 4 day 1 (C4D1), after more than 5 weeks of nivolumab. Relapse after autologous stem cell transplantation had occurred in all trial patients, and cohorts A, B and C were distinguished by prior brentuximab vedotin exposure. A total of approximately 51 patients with relapsed/refractory classical Hodgkin lymphoma made up the trial cohort, and each patient's best overall response was complete response, partial response or progressive disease. Trial patients were treated with single-agent nivolumab in the multi-cohort phase II CheckMate 205 trial. Best overall response was determined by an independent review committee according to the 2007 International Working Group response criteria. PBMCs from the trial were collected at three points: immediately before nivolumab initiation (C1D1), and during therapy at cycle 2 day 1 and cycle 4 day 1. Peripheral blood was collected in 8 mL Vacutainer Cell Preparation Tubes, from which PBMCs were isolated by centrifugation and then cryopreserved.

This sample comprised peripheral blood mononuclear cells (PBMCs), obtained before the fourth cycle of nivolumab. The sequence came from a human donor with classical Hodgkin lymphoma. In this chain, TRBV5-1 is recombined with TRBJ2-3, with 8 bases aligning to TRBD1. The sequenced DNA is TGCGCCAGCAGCTCAGGGGGCAGCACAGATACGCAGTATTTT. Translation gives CASSSGGSTDTQYF.